This record looks at one T cell receptor beta chain sequence and its context. This receptor's antigen is unknown. Qualities for individual bases were not recorded, and no much larger clone is one base off. The sample is drawn from a study of blood T cells in healthy people across ages (dated by TCRdb to between 2014 and 2017). Regarding the research as a whole: In model experiments, template switching captured roughly one uniquely barcoded TCR beta cDNA molecule for every two T cells. Using deep sequencing normalized with unique cDNA molecular identifiers, the study measured how TCR beta repertoire diversity changes with age. The donors were divided into four age groups: young (average approximately 15 years), middle-aged (around 37), aged (approximately 62) and long-lived (nearly 85). Donors of different ages were randomly distributed across sequencing lanes to avoid experimental bias. Using the same blood draw, the study looked at two additional independent replicas of 1 million unique cDNA reads for two donors, one aged 18 to 30 and the other aged 80 or older.

From its cysteine to its phenylalanine, the CDR3 spans 15 amino acids. Only the CDR3 DNA stays, 45 bases, in frame from base 1. The germline V gene supplies CDR1 MGHRA and CDR2 YSYEKL. V and J lose 1 base and 6 bases, and a span of 13 bases separates them. The library was generated by 5' RACE. Sequencing relied on an Illumina HiSeq 2500. A second PCR of about 6 to 11 cycles was performed with a sample-barcoded 5' primer and a J-beta primer mix. A unique molecular identifier was introduced onto each TCR beta cDNA molecule by a template-switch 5' adaptor carrying 12 random nucleotides. Each sample yielded at least 3 million CDR3-containing paired-end reads. First-strand cDNA synthesis was performed from all RNA using the Mint cDNA synthesis kit, with priming by a TRBC-specific oligonucleotide. Following uracil-DNA glycosylase treatment, all cDNA underwent a first 18-cycle PCR with the universal primers M1SS and BC2_uni_R. Under the source paper's analysis protocol: Normalization of each sample was performed by random selection of 1 million high-quality reads, each carrying a distinct molecular identifier. Instead of being binned into consensus sequences, reads that shared molecular identifiers were thrown out. MiTCR, run with a Q25 quality threshold and the strictest error-elimination algorithm, handled CDR3 identification, clonotype clustering and error correction. A nonparametric unseen species model with Euler transformation was used to estimate lower-bound total TCR beta diversity. TCRdb reworked the public reads: Q25 trimming with fastp, MiXCR clone assembly, productive beta chains retained. CDR3 protein duplicates are merged, each entry listing the most common genes and DNA. The V and J calls shown here were made by TCRdb, not taken from the authors' results. The sample contains 1.6 million or so distinct CDR3 sequences, roughly a third of them found a single time. The biggest ten clones account for 11% of the sample.

The roughly 39 donors, aged 6 to 90 years, were systemically healthy Caucasian individuals from Russia. Around 10 milliliters of peripheral blood were drawn from each donor into EDTA-treated Vacutainer tubes. PBMCs were isolated by Ficoll-Paque density-gradient centrifugation, with at least 6 million obtained per sample. Trizol reagent was used to extract total RNA from the PBMCs, yielding at least 5.5 micrograms per sample. For every donor, flow cytometry on a PBMC aliquot measured the percentage of naive CD45RAhigh/CD27high T cells. Overall study results and their limits: Compared with the aged group, more naive CD4+ T cells, fewer expanded clones and increased TCR diversity were shown by the long-lived group, suggesting age selection. Since profiling was done on bulk unsorted PBMCs, naive and antigen-experienced compartments could not be conclusively compared. The CMV infection status of donors was not known, potentially confounding age-related changes in expanded clonotypes. As age increased, observed TCR beta diversity per million T cells dropped in a roughly linear way, and a significant reduction was already evident by age 40. Total diversity estimates from one million sequenced T cells were considered lower bounds and underestimates. The percentage of naive T cells measured by flow cytometry correlated strongly with observed TCR beta diversity.

The TCR sequence derives from a woman in her twenties or thirties in good health. The chain uses TRBV4-1 and TRBJ1-5; the D gene remains uncertain. Sequences were obtained from blood. The CDR3 has the sequence CASSQGIGGSQPQHF. The sequenced DNA is TGCGCCAGCAGCCAAGGAATCGGAGGGAGTCAGCCCCAGCATTTT.